The next 29 T cell receptor beta chains were all read from a single sample in a study of CD8 T cells in Susac syndrome. The RNA, about 0.45 to 1 ug, was put through reverse transcription using random hexamers. TCRdb re-called the immunoSEQ multiplex PCR reads with MiXCR, one entry per CDR3 protein. This sample has around 300,000 distinct CDR3 sequences, with approximately 85% found just once. Material for sequencing was CD8+ T cells from PBMCs. Source of these receptors: a human donor with multiple sclerosis.

This clonotype was found once. The chain combines TRBV4-3 with TRBJ2-1; D is possibly TRBD1 or TRBD2 (6 bases each). Germline assignment: CDR1 LGHNA and CDR2 YSLEER. The CDR3 covers 13 residues. V dropped 0 bases and J dropped 10 bases, with 10 bases sitting between them. CDR3 in DNA: TGCGCCAGCAGCCAAGATATCGGGGGCGAGCAGTTCTTC. Amino acids: CASSQDIGGEQFF.

This clonotype was recorded a few times. The rearrangement joins TRBV18 to TRBJ2-7; 8 nucleotides align to TRBD2. The trim removed 6 bases at V and 3 bases at J, leaving 4 bases unmatched. The CDR3 runs to 13 residues. Germline CDR1 and CDR2: KGHSH and LQKENI. CDR3 nucleotide sequence: TGTGCCAGCTCTCTAGCGGGTCACTACGAGCAGTACTTC. This encodes CASSLAGHYEQYF.

The chain uses TRBV13 and TRBJ2-4, with TRBD1 matching over 7 bases. V lost 5 bases, J lost 8 bases, and 12 bases stayed unmatched. The V gene's germline CDR1 is PRHDT and CDR2 FYEKMQ (reference sequence). This CDR3 spans 15 amino acids. CDR3 protein: CASSRQGLSQDIQYF. DNA for the CDR3: TGTGCCAGCAGCCGACAGGGTTTGTCACAAGACATTCAGTACTTC.

This clonotype was picked up one time. This chain joins TRBV14 and TRBJ2-2; no reliable D call. Per germline, CDR1 SGHDN and CDR2 FVKESK. The CDR3 has 20 residues. Trimming stripped 3 bases from V and 4 bases from J, with 27 bases between. The CDR3 sequence: CASSQALGLRASMSTGELFF. The CDR3 nucleotides read TGTGCCAGCAGCCAGGCACTCGGGCTCCGCGCGAGTATGAGCACCGGGGAGCTGTTTTTT.

The V and J genes are TRBV10-3 and TRBJ1-2; D not certain. The germline gives CDR1 ENHRY, CDR2 SYGVKD. The CDR3 consists of 15 residues. Trimming pared 4 bases from V and 4 bases from J, leaving 16 bases between. The CDR3 DNA follows: TGTGCCATCAGTGGACCCCGGGGTCTTAGCTATGGCTACACCTTC. This gives the protein CAISGPRGLSYGYTF.

CDR3 residues: CASSLGVSQADEQYF. CDR3 bases: TGTGCCAGCAGCTTAGGAGTGAGCCAGGCGGACGAGCAGTACTTC. This chain links TRBV7-9 with TRBJ2-7; no definite D call. V lost 1 base to trimming and J lost 5 bases, with 15 bases between them. The CDR3 totals 15 residues. Germline V gene lookup returns CDR1 SEHNR and CDR2 FQNEAQ (reference sequence).

The J gene is TRBJ2-7, the V gene TRBV27, with TRBD2 matching over 9 bases. The CDR3 loop spans 14 amino acids. The junction had 8 bases not matched to a gene; V was cut back by 5 bases and J by 6 bases. Per the germline V gene, CDR1 is MNHEY and CDR2 is SMNVEV (reference sequence). The CDR3 loop reads CASSHGLARSEQYF. The CDR3 coding sequence is TGTGCCAGCAGTCACGGACTAGCGAGAAGCGAGCAGTACTTC.

This sequence joins TRBV20-1 and TRBJ1-1; D not certain. The CDR3 is 13 residues long. The V gene lost 3 bases and the J gene lost 0 bases, with 8 bases spanning the gap. Germline assignment: CDR1 DFQATT and CDR2 SNEGSKA (reference sequence). The CDR3 DNA reads TGCAGTGCTAGTGTGGACTTGAACACTGAAGCTTTCTTT. Translating gives CSASVDLNTEAFF.

The genes are TRBV28 and TRBJ2-7; 8 nucleotides match TRBD2. The germline gives CDR1 MDHEN, CDR2 SYDVKM. Losses at the gene ends were 7 bases for V and 2 bases for J; bases not matched to a gene: 13. The CDR3 is made up of 16 amino acids. CDR3: CASTPRAGGSPYEQYF. CDR3 in DNA: TGTGCCAGCACCCCAAGGGCGGGAGGCAGCCCCTACGAGCAGTACTTC.

The chain joins TRBV19 to TRBJ2-1; 9 nucleotides line up with TRBD2. This CDR3 has 16 amino acids. Looked up from germline, CDR1 is LNHDA and CDR2 is SQIVND (reference sequence). V gave up 0 bases and J gave up 7 bases; unmatched junction bases: 7. The CDR3 sequence is CASSIDLASGKNEQFF. DNA of the CDR3: TGTGCCAGTAGTATAGATTTAGCTAGCGGGAAGAATGAGCAGTTCTTC.

The chain employs TRBV28 and TRBJ2-7, with 7 bases that match TRBD1. Germline trimming cut 7 bases from V and 0 bases from J; bases unmatched to any gene: 6. Looked up from germline, CDR1 is MDHEN and CDR2 is SYDVKM. CDR3 length: 14 residues. The CDR3 sequence is CASTSGTDSYEQYF. The CDR3 DNA reads as TGTGCCAGCACCTCCGGGACAGACTCCTACGAGCAGTACTTC.

The CDR3 loop is CASSPDVGLAGLDTQYF. CDR3 bases: TGCGCCAGCAGCCCTGATGTGGGACTAGCGGGTTTAGATACGCAGTATTTT. The chain links TRBV4-1 to TRBJ2-3; 12 nucleotides line up with TRBD2. The length of the CDR3 is 17 residues. Germline loops: CDR1 MGHRA, CDR2 YSYEKL. Germline trimming cut 4 bases from V and 5 bases from J; bases unmatched to any gene: 10.

V usage is TRBV28 and J usage is TRBJ2-5; 9 bases fit TRBD1. Unmatched junction bases numbered 19, after V lost 4 bases and J lost 7 bases. CDR3 size: 18 residues. Germline CDR1 reads MDHEN; CDR2 reads SYDVKM. Written as DNA, the CDR3 is TGTGCCAGCAGTTCCCCGTCCGGACAGGGGATCCTCGGGGTGACCCAGTACTTC. It codes for CASSSPSGQGILGVTQYF.

The chain uses TRBV5-1 and TRBJ1-1; unclear D gene. Between the trimmed V and J ends, which lost 2 bases and 4 bases, there was a span of 9 bases. This CDR3 region has 13 residues. Per germline, CDR1 SGHRS and CDR2 YFSETQ. CDR3 region: CASSLGQITEAFF. In nucleotides, the CDR3 is TGCGCCAGCAGCTTAGGGCAGATCACTGAAGCTTTCTTT.

The chain has TRBV6-2 or TRBV6-3 and TRBJ2-7; D is perhaps TRBD1 (6 bases). The germline V gene encodes CDR1 MNHEY and CDR2 SVGEGT. V lost 6 bases, J lost 4 bases, and 16 bases lay in between. This CDR3 comprises 14 residues. As DNA, the CDR3 is TGTGCCAGCAGGGGACCGGGACACGTATACGAGCAGTACTTC. Its translation: CASRGPGHVYEQYF.

This chain connects TRBV10-1 to TRBJ2-7; tentatively, D is TRBD1 (7 bases). Germline V gene sequence: CDR1 WNHNN, CDR2 SYGVQD (reference sequence). The CDR3 contains 16 residues. Trimming cost V 2 bases and J 0 bases, with 14 bases left between them. Written as DNA, the CDR3 is TGCGCCAGCAGTGAGCACAGGGGACTCCCCTCCTACGAGCAGTACTTC. Encoded protein: CASSEHRGLPSYEQYF.

The chain carries TRBV28 and TRBJ2-5; D gene uncertain. V was cut by 3 bases and J by 4 bases, with 30 bases left in between. This CDR3 contains 20 residues. From germline, CDR1 is MDHEN and CDR2 SYDVKM. CDR3 protein: CASSFPSNVRERTPRETQYF. The CDR3 DNA follows: TGTGCCAGCAGTTTCCCCAGTAACGTACGAGAGAGAACCCCGAGAGAGACCCAGTACTTC.

In this sample, this clonotype turned up once. V and J are TRBV27 and TRBJ2-7, with D perhaps matching TRBD1 or TRBD2 (5 bases each). Germline V gives CDR1 MNHEY, CDR2 SMNVEV (reference sequence). V lost 2 bases and J 4 bases, leaving 12 bases between the germline ends. This CDR3 is 14 amino acids long. The CDR3 is CASSLLGDHYEQYF. DNA for the CDR3: TGTGCCAGCAGTTTACTAGGGGACCATTACGAGCAGTACTTC.

The rearrangement uses TRBV6-1 and TRBJ2-1; TRBD1 matches at 8 bases. CDR3 length: 13 amino acids. Per the germline V gene, CDR1 is MNHNS and CDR2 is SASEGT. V was pared by 6 bases and J by 7 bases, with 5 bases of the junction left unmatched. In nucleotides, the CDR3 is TGTGCCAGCAGACTACAGGGGGAAAATGAGCAGTTCTTC. It encodes CASRLQGENEQFF.

The CDR3 protein is CSVPSDLLYGYTF. The CDR3 bases are TGCAGCGTTCCCTCAGACCTACTGTATGGCTACACCTTC. The chain links TRBV29-1 to TRBJ1-2, with D uncertain. CDR1 is SQVTM and CDR2 is ANQGSEA in the germline V gene. CDR3 length equals 13 residues. The ends were cut back, 5 bases at V and 5 bases at J, with 15 bases in the middle.

The chain is built from TRBV6-5 and TRBJ1-1, with unresolved D. Germline loops: CDR1 MNHEY, CDR2 SVGAGI. There are 13 residues in the CDR3. Between the trimmed V and J ends, which lost 6 bases and 2 bases, there was a span of 10 bases. CDR3: CASRSTVNTEAFF. The CDR3, as DNA: TGTGCCAGCAGATCCACAGTTAACACTGAAGCTTTCTTT.

The chain joins TRBV28 to TRBJ2-7; D is possibly TRBD1 or TRBD2 (7 bases each). Germline CDR1 and CDR2: MDHEN and SYDVKM. CDR3 size: 14 residues. The V end lost 5 bases, the J end lost 3 bases, and 14 bases lay between the germline ends. CDR3 loop: CASSLRGGIYEQYF. The DNA of the CDR3 is TGTGCCAGCAGTCTCAGGGGGGGGATCTACGAGCAGTACTTC.

The chain has TRBV6-1 and TRBJ1-2; the match to TRBD1 covers 8 bases. Germline-derived CDR1 and CDR2 are MNHNS and SASEGT. The CDR3 is made up of 13 amino acids. Germline trimming cut 6 bases from V and 3 bases from J; bases unmatched to any gene: 3. CDR3 in amino acids: CASSPGGHYGYTF. The DNA for the CDR3 is TGTGCCAGCAGCCCAGGGGGCCACTATGGCTACACCTTC.

The CDR3 region has the DNA TGTGCCAGCAGCCGACTAGCGGGAGGGATAATAGATACGCAGTATTTT. This sequence encodes CASSRLAGGIIDTQYF. The chain couples TRBV27 to TRBJ2-3; 14 nucleotides line up with TRBD2. The CDR3 is 16 residues long. The germline CDR1 and CDR2 sequences are MNHEY and SMNVEV (reference sequence). Trimming at V came to 6 bases and at J to 5 bases, leaving 7 bases not matched to a gene.

This chain links TRBV20-1 with TRBJ2-1; D not certain. V lost 0 bases and J lost 2, with 8 bases in between. Per the germline V gene, CDR1 is DFQATT and CDR2 is SNEGSKA (reference sequence). This CDR3 comprises 14 residues. The CDR3 DNA follows: TGCAGTGCTAGAGATTTGTCCACCTACAATGAGCAGTTCTTC. Translation: CSARDLSTYNEQFF.

The J gene is TRBJ2-1, the V gene TRBV29-1; 9 nucleotides match TRBD2. Germline loops: CDR1 SQVTM, CDR2 ANQGSEA. The CDR3 spans 18 residues. With 0 bases clipped from V and 4 bases from J, the junction kept 13 bases outside the gene matches. The CDR3 region has the DNA TGCAGCGTTGAAGATTTATGGGCGGGAGGGCCGAGGTACAATGAGCAGTTCTTC. It translates to CSVEDLWAGGPRYNEQFF.

The chain joins TRBV18 to TRBJ2-1; TRBD2 might be the D (6 bases). Germline CDR1 reads KGHSH; CDR2 reads LQKENI. V lost 3 bases, J lost 3 bases, and 12 bases lay in between. There are 15 residues in the CDR3. This CDR3 is CASSPMGLVYNEQFF. DNA of the CDR3: TGTGCCAGCTCACCGATGGGACTCGTCTACAATGAGCAGTTCTTC.

This chain connects TRBV27 to TRBJ2-7, with D perhaps TRBD1 (6 bases). Trimming shortened V by 6 bases and J by 4 bases, and 22 bases separated the two germline ends. There are 16 residues in the CDR3. CDR1 MNHEY and CDR2 SMNVEV come from the germline V gene (reference sequence). CDR3 amino acids: CASRHPTWTVYYEQYF. Here the CDR3 DNA reads TGTGCCAGCAGACATCCTACTTGGACAGTTTATTACGAGCAGTACTTC.

This clonotype was picked up one time. This chain joins TRBV4-1 and TRBJ2-4; 7 bases align to TRBD2. Germline-derived CDR1 and CDR2 are MGHRA and YSYEKL. The CDR3 spans 17 residues. V gave up 2 bases and J gave up 5 bases; unmatched junction bases: 12. CDR3 in DNA: TGCGCCAGCAGCCAATCTTACAGCGGGGACTCGGAAAACATTCAGTACTTC. Amino acid sequence: CASSQSYSGDSENIQYF.